This TCR beta chain was observed in a study of T-cell memory formation after mild COVID-19. TCRdb fed the 5' RACE reads into MiXCR, producing one record per CDR3 protein. The data hold around 250,000 distinct CDR3 sequences, with roughly 15% observed a single time. The germline V gene has CDR1 SGHRS and CDR2 YFSETQ. Trimming took off 1 base at V and 8 bases at J, with 18 bases between the two ends. There are 16 residues in the CDR3. This clonotype was seen only a few times. V usage is TRBV5-1 and J usage is TRBJ2-2; no reliable D call. The source of this sequence is an adult woman who had mild COVID-19 (a few samples of this study predate the infection). Cell type and time point are not known. Sequencing was done on a sample of PBMCs or a T cell subset sorted from them (not recorded which). CDR3 nucleotides: TGCGCCAGCAGCTTGAATTTGGACGGCTTAACAGGGGAGCTGTTTTTT. It encodes CASSLNLDGLTGELFF.